These 15 T cell receptor beta chains came from one sample sequenced in a study of beta chain features in type 1 diabetes. The study reverse transcribed the entire isolated RNA, so it sequenced expressed TCRB transcripts. The repertoire was sequenced with immunoSEQ multiplex PCR; TCRdb's copy has only in-frame clones and lacks some. This table has hundreds of thousands of clones, 13% to 15% appearing once. Sequenced: naive CD4+ T cells from blood. The source is a middle-aged woman in good health.

In its sample, this clone was seen a few times. The CDR3 region has the DNA TGTGCCAGCAGTATGGAGCGAAATGAGCAGTTCTTC. Amino acid sequence: CASSMERNEQFF. The rearrangement uses TRBV6-1 and TRBJ2-1; D call uncertain. This CDR3 has 12 amino acids. Germline assignment: CDR1 MNHNS and CDR2 SASEGT. V was trimmed by 5 bases and J by 7 bases, leaving 9 bases between them.

CDR3 sequence (DNA): TGTGCCAGCAGCCAGATGAGGCCCCGTGACGAGCAGTACTTC. Translation gives CASSQMRPRDEQYF. The chain links TRBV28 to TRBJ2-7; unclear D gene. V shed 6 bases and J shed 5 bases, with 17 bases lying between them. Germline V gene lookup returns CDR1 MDHEN and CDR2 SYDVKM. This CDR3 is built from 14 residues.

The V gene is TRBV2, the J gene TRBJ1-2; D perhaps matches TRBD1 (6 bases). Germline V gene data show CDR1 as SNHLY and CDR2 as FYNNEI. Between the trimmed V and J ends, which lost 4 bases and 4 bases, there was a span of 13 bases. The CDR3 is made up of 14 amino acids. CDR3 DNA: TGTGCCAGCAGTGTACAGGGCTTTGTCTATGGCTACACCTTC. The encoded protein is CASSVQGFVYGYTF.

The chain combines TRBV29-1 with TRBJ2-5; 9 bases line up with TRBD2. CDR1 and CDR2 from the germline V gene are SQVTM and ANQGSEA. This CDR3 contains 13 residues. V lost 3 bases and J lost 10; bases outside the gene matches: 9. The DNA for the CDR3 is TGCAGCGTTGAGGGGACTAGCAGGATAGACCAGTACTTC. Encoded protein: CSVEGTSRIDQYF.

The rearrangement uses TRBV7-2 and TRBJ1-2; D gene uncertain. Trimming left V 2 bases short and J 4 bases short, with 2 bases between. CDR3 length: 11 amino acids. Germline values: CDR1 SGHTA, CDR2 FQGNSA. CDR3 amino acids: CASSLRYGYTF. CDR3 coding DNA: TGTGCCAGCAGCTTACGCTATGGCTACACCTTC.

V is TRBV7-2 and J is TRBJ1-2; 7 positions match TRBD1. Germline V CDR1 and CDR2: SGHTA, FQGNSA. The CDR3 length is 14 residues. The trim removed 0 bases at V and 7 bases at J, leaving 5 bases unmatched. The chain's CDR3 is CASSLAPRGFGYTF. The CDR3 bases are TGTGCCAGCAGCTTAGCTCCCAGGGGGTTTGGCTACACCTTC. The full variable domain, its missing parts supplied by reference TRBV7-2 and TRBJ1-2, is GAGVSQSPSNKVTEKGKDVELRCDPISGHTALYWYRQSLGQGLEFLIYFQGNSAPDKSGLPSDRFSAERTGGSVSTLTIQRTQQEDSAVYLCASSLAPRGFGYTFGSGTRLTVV.

A few counts support this clone. In nucleotides, the CDR3 is TGTGCCAGCAGCTTAGACAGGGGGCTTGGCTACACCTTC. This translates into CASSLDRGLGYTF. The chain has TRBV11-2 and TRBJ1-2, with 8 bases aligning to TRBD1. Germline values: CDR1 SGHAT, CDR2 FQNNGV. The ends lost 0 bases at V and 7 bases at J; junction bases unmatched: 1. This CDR3 contains 13 residues.

This clone was counted a few times. V usage is TRBV14 and J usage is TRBJ1-1; D is possibly TRBD1 (6 bases). V was cut by 2 bases and J by 6 bases, with 16 bases left in between. This CDR3 region has 15 residues. CDR1 is SGHDN, CDR2 FVKESK, per germline. The CDR3 nucleotides are TGTGCCAGCAGCCAACAGACAGGTAATAGGGCTGAAGCTTTCTTT. It yields the protein CASSQQTGNRAEAFF.

This clone was seen only once. The chain recombines TRBV5-1 with TRBJ1-1, with 10 positions matching TRBD1. Germline CDR1 reads SGHRS; CDR2 reads YFSETQ. Losses at the gene ends were 4 bases for V and 2 bases for J; bases not matched to a gene: 8. The CDR3 loop spans 16 amino acids. The CDR3 sequence is CASSSDRGRLNTEAFF. The CDR3, as DNA: TGCGCCAGCAGCAGCGACAGGGGGCGTCTCAACACTGAAGCTTTCTTT.

The gene calls are TRBV6-1 and TRBJ1-1; weak D call: TRBD1 (5 bases). The germline V gene has CDR1 MNHNS and CDR2 SASEGT. Trimming shortened V by 6 bases and J by 1 base, and 12 bases separated the two germline ends. The CDR3 is 14 residues long. The CDR3 sequence: CASRTTVSNTEAFF. The CDR3 DNA reads TGTGCCAGCAGGACGACAGTTTCGAACACTGAAGCTTTCTTT.

The genes are TRBV2 and TRBJ2-3; TRBD1 aligns across 8 bases. The ends lost 6 bases at V and 2 bases at J; junction bases unmatched: 4. The CDR3 runs 14 residues. Germline CDR1 reads SNHLY; CDR2 reads FYNNEI. The CDR3 is CASSQGQVTDTQYF. Here the CDR3 DNA reads TGTGCCAGCAGCCAGGGACAGGTCACAGATACGCAGTATTTT.

As for this clone: The junction and the germline gene differ at one end; a read error may be behind it. The genes are TRBV6-1 and TRBJ2-7, with 9 positions matching TRBD1. CDR1 and CDR2 (germline): MNHNS, SASEGT. This CDR3 is 11 amino acids long. The CDR3: CASSETGGAHF. The CDR3 DNA reads TGTGCCAGCAGTGAAACAGGGGGCGCCCACTTC.

The V gene is TRBV7-2, the J gene TRBJ1-1; D not certain. Germline lookup yields CDR1 SGHTA and CDR2 FQGNSA. The CDR3 sequence is 14 residues long. Deletions cut 6 bases from V and 7 bases from J, with 18 bases between. CDR3 loop: CASSVRDQEIEAFF. In nucleotides, the CDR3 is TGTGCCAGCAGTGTGAGGGATCAAGAAATTGAAGCTTTCTTT.

This clone showed up just a few times. The chain is built from TRBV6-5 and TRBJ2-7; D unclear. The germline V and J ends were trimmed by 7 bases and 3 bases, with 13 bases remaining between them. Per germline, CDR1 MNHEY and CDR2 SVGAGI. The CDR3 is made up of 13 amino acids. CDR3 bases: TGTGCCAGCACCCGGCAGGTGGGCTACGAGCAGTACTTC. It encodes CASTRQVGYEQYF.

This CDR3 is CASSLANLGGGDGYTF. The CDR3 nucleotides read TGCGCCAGCAGCTTGGCCAACCTAGGGGGTGGAGATGGCTACACCTTC. The rearrangement uses TRBV5-1 and TRBJ1-2, with D perhaps TRBD1 (6 bases). V lost 0 bases and J lost 6, with 18 bases in between. Per germline, CDR1 SGHRS and CDR2 YFSETQ. This CDR3 is 16 amino acids long.